The entry that follows covers one T cell receptor beta chain sequence. Its antigen remains unknown. The data are from a study of T cell repertoires in cytomegalovirus infection. Study-wide context: CMV epitopes used comprised recently identified HLA-C-restricted ones and well-studied HLA-B-restricted ones. It can be stated that public TCR beta signatures indicated CMV infection as well as a matching HLA type.

Germline assignment: CDR1 LGHNA and CDR2 YNFKEQ. This CDR3 is 16 amino acids long. V gave up 0 bases and J gave up 3 bases, with 14 bases separating them. Points from the study as a whole: There were HLA-C-restricted CMV-specific TCR beta clonotypes dominating the ex vivo response. Using cumulative public TCR beta family frequency, the authors identified those who carried CMV together with the relevant HLA.

MiXCR was run by TCRdb on the reads, yielding one entry per CDR3 protein. The data hold around 570,000 distinct CDR3 sequences, with almost 40% observed a single time. Sequencing used cultured PBMCs, obtained from culture after CMV antigen stimulation. This receptor was taken from a human donor in good health (CMV status not recorded). Some clones in this sample may be carry-over from other donors' samples. The chain links TRBV4-2 to TRBJ1-1, with D tentatively TRBD1 (5 bases). CDR3 nucleotide sequence: TGTGCCAGCAGCCAAGATATGAAGGGAGGGGACACTGAAGCTTTCTTT. This encodes CASSQDMKGGDTEAFF.